These 2 T cell receptor beta chains share one sample of origin, sequenced in a study of human T cells and chemical hapten exposure. Time point reported: patch test 3, about 24 weeks after DPC sensitization. Sample treatment: therapeutic diphenylcyclopropenone sensitization with weekly scalp DPC. TCRdb re-analysed the RACE reads in MiXCR, keeping a single row per CDR3 protein. This table holds tens of thousands of distinct CDR3 sequences, roughly an eighth found once. The source was whole blood, collected in connection with sensitization to the hapten diphenylcyclopropenone (DPC). The receptors shown here come from a man aged 25 to 40 with alopecia areata. Some clones in this sample may be carry-over from other donors' samples.

This clonotype has ten or more counts. The chain uses TRBV7-9 and TRBJ1-6, with 11 nucleotides matching TRBD1. Germline V gene sequence: CDR1 SEHNR, CDR2 FQNEAQ (reference sequence). V lost 4 bases to trimming and J lost 10 bases; unmatched junction nucleotides: 3. The CDR3 covers 14 residues. The DNA for the CDR3 is TGTGCCAGCAGCTACGGACAGGGGGCATCACCCCTCCACTTT. Encoded protein: CASSYGQGASPLHF.

The table lists this clonotype with a few counts. V usage is TRBV29-1 and J usage is TRBJ2-7, with 8 bases fitting TRBD1. The CDR3 runs to 15 residues. V shed 1 base and J 3 bases; nucleotides not matched to a gene: 8. The germline V gene has CDR1 SQVTM and CDR2 ANQGSEA. CDR3 protein: CSVEGPDRGYYEQYF. The CDR3 DNA reads as TGCAGCGTTGAAGGTCCCGACAGGGGATACTACGAGCAGTACTTC.